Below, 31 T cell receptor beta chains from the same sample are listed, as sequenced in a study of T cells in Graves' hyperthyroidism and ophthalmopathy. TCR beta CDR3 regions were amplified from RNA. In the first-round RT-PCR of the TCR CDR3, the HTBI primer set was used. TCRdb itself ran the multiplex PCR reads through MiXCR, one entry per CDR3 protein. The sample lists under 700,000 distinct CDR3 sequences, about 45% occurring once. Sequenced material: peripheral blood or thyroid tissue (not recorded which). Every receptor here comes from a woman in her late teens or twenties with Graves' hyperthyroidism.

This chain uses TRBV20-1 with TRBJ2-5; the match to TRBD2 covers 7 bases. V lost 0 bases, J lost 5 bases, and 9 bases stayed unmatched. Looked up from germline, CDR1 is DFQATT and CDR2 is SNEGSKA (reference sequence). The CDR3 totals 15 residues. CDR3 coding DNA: TGCAGTGCTAGAGATCTAGGCGGGAGTGGGGAGACCCAGTACTTC. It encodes CSARDLGGSGETQYF.

For the CDR3, the DNA is TGTGCCAGCAGTCCAACTAGGCACCAAGAGACCCAGTACTTC. It codes for CASSPTRHQETQYF. The chain has TRBV12-3 or TRBV12-4 and TRBJ2-5; D possibly corresponds to TRBD2 (5 bases). The CDR3 runs 14 residues. The V end lost 5 bases, the J end lost 0 bases, and 10 bases lay between the germline ends.

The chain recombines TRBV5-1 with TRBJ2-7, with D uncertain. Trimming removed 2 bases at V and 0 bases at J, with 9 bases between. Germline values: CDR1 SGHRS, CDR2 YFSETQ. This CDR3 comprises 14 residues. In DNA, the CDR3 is TGCGCCAGCAGCTTAGTCACTGGCTCCTACGAGCAGTACTTC. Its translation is CASSLVTGSYEQYF.

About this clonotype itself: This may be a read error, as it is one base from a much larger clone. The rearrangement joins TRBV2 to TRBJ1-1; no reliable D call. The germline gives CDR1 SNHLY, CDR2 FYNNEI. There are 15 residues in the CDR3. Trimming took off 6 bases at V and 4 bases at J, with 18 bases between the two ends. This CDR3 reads CASRLDQVMATEAFF. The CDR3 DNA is TGTGCCAGCAGGTTAGATCAGGTGATGGCCACTGAAGCTTTCTTT. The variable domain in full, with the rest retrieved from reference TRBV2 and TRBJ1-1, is EPEVTQTPSHQVTQMGQEVILRCVPISNHLYFYWYRQILGQKVEFLVSFYNNEISEKSEIFDDQFSVERPDGSNFTLKIRSTKLEDSAMYFCASRLDQVMATEAFFGQGTRLTVV.

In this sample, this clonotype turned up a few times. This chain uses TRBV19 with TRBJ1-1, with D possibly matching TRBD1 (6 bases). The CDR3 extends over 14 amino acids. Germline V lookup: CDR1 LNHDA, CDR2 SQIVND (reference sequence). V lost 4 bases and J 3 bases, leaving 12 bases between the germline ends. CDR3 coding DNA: TGTGCCAGTAGTACTCACAGGGTGTACACTGAAGCTTTCTTT. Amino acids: CASSTHRVYTEAFF.

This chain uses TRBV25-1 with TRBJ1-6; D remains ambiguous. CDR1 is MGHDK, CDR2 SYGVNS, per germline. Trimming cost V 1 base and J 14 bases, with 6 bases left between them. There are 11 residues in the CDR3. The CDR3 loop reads CASSEFRALHF. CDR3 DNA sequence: TGTGCCAGCAGTGAATTTCGGGCCCTCCACTTT. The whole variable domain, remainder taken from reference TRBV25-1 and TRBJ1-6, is EADIYQTPRYLVIGTGKKITLECSQTMGHDKMYWYQQDPGMELHLIHYSYGVNSTEKGDLSSESTVSRIRTEHFPLTLESARPSHTSQYLCASSEFRALHFGNGTRLTVT.

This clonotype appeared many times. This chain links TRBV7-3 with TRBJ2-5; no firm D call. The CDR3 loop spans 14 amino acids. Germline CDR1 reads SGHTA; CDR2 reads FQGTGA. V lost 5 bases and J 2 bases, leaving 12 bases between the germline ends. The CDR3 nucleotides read TGTGCCAGCAGCCCCTCTGTGATACAAGAGACCCAGTACTTC. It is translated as CASSPSVIQETQYF.

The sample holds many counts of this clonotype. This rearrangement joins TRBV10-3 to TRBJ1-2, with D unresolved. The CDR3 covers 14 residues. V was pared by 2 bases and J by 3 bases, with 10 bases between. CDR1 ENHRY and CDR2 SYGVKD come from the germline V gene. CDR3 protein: CAISEVGRHYGYTF. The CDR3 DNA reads TGTGCCATCAGTGAGGTAGGCAGACACTATGGCTACACCTTC.

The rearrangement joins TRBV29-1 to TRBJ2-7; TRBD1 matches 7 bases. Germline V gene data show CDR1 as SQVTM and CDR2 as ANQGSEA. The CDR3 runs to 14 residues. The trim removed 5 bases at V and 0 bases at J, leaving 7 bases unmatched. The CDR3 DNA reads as TGCAGCGTTAGCACGACAGGGAGCTCCTACGAGCAGTACTTC. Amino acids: CSVSTTGSSYEQYF.

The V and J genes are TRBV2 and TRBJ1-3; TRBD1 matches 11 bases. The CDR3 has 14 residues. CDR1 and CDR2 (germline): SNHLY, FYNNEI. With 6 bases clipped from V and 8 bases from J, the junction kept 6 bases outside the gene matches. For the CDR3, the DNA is TGTGCCAGCAGGACCCCGGGACAGGGGGACACCATATATTTT. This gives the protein CASRTPGQGDTIYF.

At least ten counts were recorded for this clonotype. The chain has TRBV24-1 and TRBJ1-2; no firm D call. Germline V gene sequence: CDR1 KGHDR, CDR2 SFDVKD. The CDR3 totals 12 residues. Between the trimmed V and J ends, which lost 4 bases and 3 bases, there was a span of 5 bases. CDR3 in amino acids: CATSDRDYGYTF. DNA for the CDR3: TGTGCCACCAGTGACCGGGACTATGGCTACACCTTC.

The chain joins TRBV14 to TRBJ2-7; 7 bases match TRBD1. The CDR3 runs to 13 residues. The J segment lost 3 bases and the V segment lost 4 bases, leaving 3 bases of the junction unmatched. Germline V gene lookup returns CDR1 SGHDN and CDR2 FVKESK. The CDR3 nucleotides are TGTGCCAGCAGCCGACAGGGAATCTACGAGCAGTACTTC. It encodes CASSRQGIYEQYF.

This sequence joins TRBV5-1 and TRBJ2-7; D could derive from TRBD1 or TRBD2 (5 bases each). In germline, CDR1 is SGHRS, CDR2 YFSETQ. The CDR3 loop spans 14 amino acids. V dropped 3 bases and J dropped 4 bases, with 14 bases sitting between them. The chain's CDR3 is CASSSEGPPYEQYF. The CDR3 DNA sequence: TGCGCCAGCAGCTCAGAGGGACCACCTTACGAGCAGTACTTC. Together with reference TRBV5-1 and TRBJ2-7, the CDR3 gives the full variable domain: KAGVTQTPRYLIKTRGQQVTLSCSPISGHRSVSWYQQTPGQGLQFLFEYFSETQRNKGNFPGRFSGRQFSNSRSEMNVSTLELGDSALYLCASSSEGPPYEQYFGPGTRLTVT.

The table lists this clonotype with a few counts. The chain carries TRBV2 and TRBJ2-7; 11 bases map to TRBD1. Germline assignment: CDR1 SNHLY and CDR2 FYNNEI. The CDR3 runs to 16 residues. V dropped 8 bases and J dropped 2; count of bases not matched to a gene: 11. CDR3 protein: CASRGGTGQGAYEQYF. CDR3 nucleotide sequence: TGTGCCAGCCGAGGAGGGACGGGACAGGGGGCCTACGAGCAGTACTTC.

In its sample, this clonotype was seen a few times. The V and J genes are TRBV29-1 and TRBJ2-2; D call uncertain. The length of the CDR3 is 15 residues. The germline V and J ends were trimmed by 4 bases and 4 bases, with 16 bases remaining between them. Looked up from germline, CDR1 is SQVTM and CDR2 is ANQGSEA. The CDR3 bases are TGCAGCGTTGGTGAAGGAGACCTCCCCACCGGGGAGCTGTTTTTT. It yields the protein CSVGEGDLPTGELFF.

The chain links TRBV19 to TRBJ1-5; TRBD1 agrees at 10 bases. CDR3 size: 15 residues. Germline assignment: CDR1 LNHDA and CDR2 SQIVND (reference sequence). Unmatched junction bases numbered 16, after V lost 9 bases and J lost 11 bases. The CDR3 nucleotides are TGTGCCAGCAGCCAAGATGGGACAGGGGTTACCTCCCAGCATTTT. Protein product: CASSQDGTGVTSQHF. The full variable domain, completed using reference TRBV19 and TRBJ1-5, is DGGITQSPKYLFRKEGQNVTLSCEQNLNHDAMYWYRQDPGQGLRLIYYSQIVNDFQKGDIAEGYSVSREKKESFPLTVTSAQKNPTAFYLCASSQDGTGVTSQHFGDGTRLSIL.

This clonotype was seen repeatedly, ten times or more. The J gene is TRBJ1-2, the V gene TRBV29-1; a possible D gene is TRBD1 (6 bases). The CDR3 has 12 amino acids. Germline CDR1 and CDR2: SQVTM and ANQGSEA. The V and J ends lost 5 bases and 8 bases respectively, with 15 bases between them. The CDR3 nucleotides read TGCAGCGTTCCCAGGGGCGCGAAGGGCTACACCTTC. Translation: CSVPRGAKGYTF.

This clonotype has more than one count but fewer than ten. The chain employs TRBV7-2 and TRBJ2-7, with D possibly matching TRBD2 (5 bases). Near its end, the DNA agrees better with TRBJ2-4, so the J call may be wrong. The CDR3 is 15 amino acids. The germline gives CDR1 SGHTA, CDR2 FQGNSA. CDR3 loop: CASSLGGPNRNIQYF. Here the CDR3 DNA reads TGTGCCAGCAGCCTAGGAGGCCCGAATAGAAACATTCAGTACTTC.

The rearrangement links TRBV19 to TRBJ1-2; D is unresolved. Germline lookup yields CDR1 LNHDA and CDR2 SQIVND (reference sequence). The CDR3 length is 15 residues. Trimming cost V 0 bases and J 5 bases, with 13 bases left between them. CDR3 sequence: CASSIDPGGNYGYTF. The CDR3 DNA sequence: TGTGCCAGTAGTATAGATCCAGGAGGAAATTATGGCTACACCTTC.

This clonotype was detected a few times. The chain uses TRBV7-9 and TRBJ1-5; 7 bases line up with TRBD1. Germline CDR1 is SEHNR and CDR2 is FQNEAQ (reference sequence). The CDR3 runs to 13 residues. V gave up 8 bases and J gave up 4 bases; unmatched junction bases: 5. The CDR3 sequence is CASEGADNQPQHF. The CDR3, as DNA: TGTGCCAGCGAGGGGGCAGATAATCAGCCCCAGCATTTT.

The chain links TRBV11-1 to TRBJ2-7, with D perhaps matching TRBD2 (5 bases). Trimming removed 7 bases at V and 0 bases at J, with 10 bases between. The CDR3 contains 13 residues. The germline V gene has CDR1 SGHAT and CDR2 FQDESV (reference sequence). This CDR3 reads CASIALSSYEQYF. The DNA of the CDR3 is TGTGCCAGCATAGCGTTGAGCTCCTACGAGCAGTACTTC.

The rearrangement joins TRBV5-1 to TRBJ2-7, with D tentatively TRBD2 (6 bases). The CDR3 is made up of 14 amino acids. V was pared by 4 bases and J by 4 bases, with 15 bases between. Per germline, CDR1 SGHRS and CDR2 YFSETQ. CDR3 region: CASSGPGAHYEQYF. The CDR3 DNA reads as TGCGCCAGCAGCGGACCGGGAGCACATTACGAGCAGTACTTC.

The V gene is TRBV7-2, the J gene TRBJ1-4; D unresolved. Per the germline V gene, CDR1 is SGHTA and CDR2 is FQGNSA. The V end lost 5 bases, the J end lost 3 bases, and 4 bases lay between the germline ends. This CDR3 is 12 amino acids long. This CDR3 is CASSRANEKLFF. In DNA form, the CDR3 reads TGTGCCAGCAGCAGGGCTAATGAAAAACTGTTTTTT.

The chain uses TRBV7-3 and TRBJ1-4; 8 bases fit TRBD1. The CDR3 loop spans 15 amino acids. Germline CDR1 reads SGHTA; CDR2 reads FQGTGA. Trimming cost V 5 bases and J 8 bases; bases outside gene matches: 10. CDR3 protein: CASSQQQGEEEKLFF. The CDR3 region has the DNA TGTGCCAGCAGCCAACAACAGGGGGAAGAGGAAAAACTGTTTTTT.

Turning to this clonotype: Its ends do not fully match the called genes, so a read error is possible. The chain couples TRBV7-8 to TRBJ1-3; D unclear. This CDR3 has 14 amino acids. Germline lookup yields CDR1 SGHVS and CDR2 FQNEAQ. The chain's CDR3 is CASSQSVKGNTIYF. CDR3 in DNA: TGCGCCAGCAGCCAATCTGTCAAGGGAAACACCATATATTTT.

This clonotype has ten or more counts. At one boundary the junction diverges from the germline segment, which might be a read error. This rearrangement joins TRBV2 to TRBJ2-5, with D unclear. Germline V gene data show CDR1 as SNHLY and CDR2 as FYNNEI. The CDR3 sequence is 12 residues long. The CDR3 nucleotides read TGTGCCGGCAGTGTCGAACCGAGGACCCAGTACTTC. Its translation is CAGSVEPRTQYF.

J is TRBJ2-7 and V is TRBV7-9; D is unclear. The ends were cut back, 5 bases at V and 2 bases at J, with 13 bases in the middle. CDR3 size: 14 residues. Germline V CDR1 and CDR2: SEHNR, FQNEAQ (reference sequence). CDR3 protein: CASSRGGRTYEQYF. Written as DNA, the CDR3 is TGTGCCAGCAGCCGAGGCGGCAGGACCTACGAGCAGTACTTC.

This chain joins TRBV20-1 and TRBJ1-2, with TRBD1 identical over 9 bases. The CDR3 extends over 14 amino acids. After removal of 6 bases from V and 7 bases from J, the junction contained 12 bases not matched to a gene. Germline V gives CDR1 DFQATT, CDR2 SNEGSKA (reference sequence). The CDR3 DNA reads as TGCAGTGCAACCGGGACAGGGCGTGGCTGTGGCTACACCTTC. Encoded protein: CSATGTGRGCGYTF.

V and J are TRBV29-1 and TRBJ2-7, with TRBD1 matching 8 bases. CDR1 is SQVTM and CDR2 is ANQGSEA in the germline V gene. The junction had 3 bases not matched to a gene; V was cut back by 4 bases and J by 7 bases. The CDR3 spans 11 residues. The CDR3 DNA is TGCAGCGTTGGACAGGGGTGGGAGCAGTACTTC. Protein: CSVGQGWEQYF.

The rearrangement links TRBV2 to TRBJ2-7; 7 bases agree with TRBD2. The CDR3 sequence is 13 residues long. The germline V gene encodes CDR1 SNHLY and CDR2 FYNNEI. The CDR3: CARGEAGDHEQYF. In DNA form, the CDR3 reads TGTGCTAGAGGAGAGGCGGGAGACCACGAGCAGTACTTC.

The CDR3 here is CASSPYRRDTHTDTQYF. The CDR3 nucleotides read TGTGCCAGCAGCCCATATAGAAGGGACACACACACAGATACGCAGTATTTT. The gene calls are TRBV7-2 and TRBJ2-3; TRBD1 is a possible D gene (6 bases). V was shortened by 5 bases and J by 2 bases, with 20 bases between the two germline ends. The CDR3 contains 17 residues. The germline V gene has CDR1 SGHTA and CDR2 FQGNSA.